This TCR beta chain was documented in a study of early T cells in non-severe SARS-CoV-2 infection. V was clipped by 5 bases and J by 0 bases, with 11 bases between them. Germline-derived CDR1 and CDR2 are MDHEN and SYDVKM. This CDR3 spans 14 amino acids. TCRdb reanalysed the 5' RACE reads using MiXCR and keeps one entry per CDR3 protein. Of fewer than 85,000 distinct CDR3 sequences listed, around 9.9% are singletons. This clonotype was observed a handful of times. Material for sequencing was whole blood. The chain recombines TRBV28 with TRBJ2-7; D may be TRBD2 (6 bases). The clonotype originates from an adult who was a healthcare worker with PCR-confirmed SARS-CoV-2 infection or an uninfected control (not recorded which). The CDR3 nucleotides read TGTGCCAGCAGTCAGGCTAGCGACTCCTACGAGCAGTACTTC. Protein product: CASSQASDSYEQYF.